This TCR beta chain is from a study of shared clonotypes between healthy human individuals. The CDR3 length is 12 residues. Germline V gives CDR1 ENHRY, CDR2 SYGVKD. Trimming took off 1 base at V and 9 bases at J, with 7 bases between the two ends. As processed by the authors: ImmunoSEQ output held junction-only sequences without quality scores, so filtering differed. TCRdb's copy holds only in-frame clones and misses some; the assay was immunoSEQ multiplex PCR. Clone size and V and J calls were adopted from that table, with D and trimming inferred from the DNA. The sample has around 560,000 clones, about 95% seen once. CD45RO-negative CD8 cells positively selected for CCR7 made up the naive population, which excluded terminally differentiated effector memory CD45RA+ cells. Study-wide results and caveats: Relative to memory subsets, naive subsets generally showed larger estimated richness. Between a few donors, naive CD4 clonotypes were shared at a level of about 5%.

Concerning this clone itself: The target antigen is unknown.

The sequence was obtained from a woman aged 25 to 45 in good health. The chain uses TRBV10-3 and TRBJ2-1; D possibly corresponds to TRBD2 (5 bases). The sequencing sample was made of naive CD8+ T cells sorted from blood. CDR3 amino acids: CAISEWEREQFF. CDR3 sequence (DNA): TGTGCCATCAGTGAGTGGGAGCGTGAGCAGTTCTTC.